Listed below are T cell receptor beta chains from one sample, sequenced in a study of blood T cell repertoires in COVID-19. Sequenced by immunoSEQ multiplex PCR; TCRdb stores in-frame clones only, minus some. The sample consists of hundreds of thousands of clones, 88% of them appearing once. Material: peripheral blood. These receptors were collected from an older man with acute or convalescent COVID-19. Both conserved end residues are trimmed from each CDR3. D genes are given only for firm matches.

V gene,D gene,J gene,CDR3 length,CDR3 protein
TRBV3-1/TRBV3-2,TRBD1,TRBJ1-6,12,ASSRLDRDSPLH
TRBV6-2/TRBV6-3,TRBD1,TRBJ1-1,16,ASSYTRTGSTKDTEAF
TRBV6-2/TRBV6-3,TRBD1,TRBJ2-7,14,ASSYALGQGLYEQY
TRBV5-1,TRBD1,TRBJ1-2,14,ASSLFGAGGANGYT
TRBV20-1,-,TRBJ1-2,14,SASPGAERFSYGYT
TRBV5-4,TRBD1,TRBJ1-1,14,ASSEDRGRRGTEAF
TRBV4-1,TRBD1,TRBJ1-2,13,ASSQDPGQDYGYT
TRBV7-2,TRBD2,TRBJ2-3,12,ASTPGLAIDTQY
TRBV19,TRBD1,TRBJ1-4,12,ATRDSATNEKLF
TRBV19,-,TRBJ1-4,14,ASSKIDSATNEKLF
TRBV14,-,TRBJ1-2,11,ASSPEEGQGYT
TRBV11-2,TRBD2,TRBJ2-7,13,ASSLLAGGVNEQY
TRBV3-1/TRBV3-2,-,TRBJ2-7,13,ASSRTVAGGNEQY
TRBV7-9,-,TRBJ2-1,14,ASSLPTVSSYNEQF
TRBV5-1,-,TRBJ2-1,11,ASSLGHSNEQF
TRBV6-5,TRBD1,TRBJ2-7,12,ASSAGTGGYEQY
TRBV7-2,-,TRBJ2-3,11,ASSAEWTDTQY
TRBV5-1,-,TRBJ2-1,12,ASLEGGSYNEQF
TRBV18,TRBD1,TRBJ2-1,12,ASSPMDRVNEQF
TRBV9,TRBD1,TRBJ2-1,13,ASSVLTGGYNEQF
TRBV6-6,TRBD1,TRBJ1-5,14,ASSPRGQGRNQPQH
TRBV6-6,-,TRBJ2-1,12,ASSSAGEGNEQF
TRBV5-1,-,TRBJ2-5,14,ASSLGGAKGQETQY
TRBV7-6,TRBD2,TRBJ2-2,13,ASSPIAGPTGELF
TRBV11-3,TRBD2,TRBJ2-1,13,ASSIASGGYNEQF
TRBV28,TRBD2,TRBJ2-1,11,ASRGRAYNEQF
TRBV4-3,-,TRBJ2-1,13,ASSQESGTYNEQF
TRBV9,TRBD1,TRBJ2-7,16,ASSVEGPARDRGAAQY
TRBV6-2/TRBV6-3,TRBD2,TRBJ2-7,14,ASSTGTSGGAYEQY
TRBV28,-,TRBJ1-5,13,ASSLLGGSNQPQH
TRBV19,TRBD2,TRBJ2-5,12,ASRERGRGETQY
TRBV9,-,TRBJ1-4,12,ASSVRATNEKLF